The 2 T cell receptor beta chains below all came from one sample that was sequenced in a study of T cells in Graves' hyperthyroidism and ophthalmopathy. RNA transcripts gave rise to amplified TCR beta CDR3 regions. Researchers ran a first-round RT-PCR on the TCR CDR3 using the HTBI primer set. TCRdb fed the multiplex PCR reads into MiXCR, producing one record per CDR3 protein. Among some 460,000 distinct CDR3 sequences listed, 15% to 19% were seen once. The sequenced material came from blood. All receptors derive from a woman between 18 and 29 years old with Graves' hyperthyroidism.

Many counts were recorded for this clonotype. The gene calls are TRBV7-9 and TRBJ1-6; D is possibly TRBD1 (6 bases). Germline lookup yields CDR1 SEHNR and CDR2 FQNEAQ (reference sequence). V lost 5 bases, J lost 4 bases, and 12 bases lay in between. The CDR3 spans 15 residues. CDR3 protein: CASSPPGAYNSPLHF. The CDR3 bases are TGTGCCAGCAGCCCCCCAGGGGCGTATAATTCACCCCTCCACTTT.

The chain links TRBV27 to TRBJ2-1, with 9 nucleotides matching TRBD2. The CDR3 has 18 residues. CDR1 MNHEY and CDR2 SMNVEV come from the germline V gene (reference sequence). V shed 3 bases, J shed 3 bases, and the junction held 12 bases outside the gene matches. CDR3 DNA sequence: TGTGCCAGCAGTTTCAGACTAGCGGAAGGGGGCTACTACAATGAGCAGTTCTTC. Its protein is CASSFRLAEGGYYNEQFF.